Listed below are T cell receptor beta chains from one sample, sequenced in a study of regulatory and conventional T cells in RAG deficiency. Profiled with immunoSEQ multiplex PCR; TCRdb holds only in-frame clones, not every one. The data show approximately 48,000 clones, with over 80% seen just once and roughly 0.5% held by the top ten. These data also formed part of another study, on regulatory T cells.

The sample taken for sequencing was CD4+ effector T cells sorted from blood. The receptors come from a human donor in good health. CDR3s include the opening cysteine and the closing phenylalanine or tryptophan. Each record gives: J gene, clone size, V gene, CDR3 protein. Some rows mark clone size as missing; the rest say once, few, many or name a class of expanded clone.

j_gene: TRBJ1-1
abundance: NA
v_gene: TRBV7-2
CDR3aa: CASSLDLRKNTEAFF

j_gene: TRBJ2-2
abundance: NA
v_gene: TRBV11-3
CDR3aa: CASSPGTTREITGELFF

j_gene: TRBJ1-5
abundance: NA
v_gene: TRBV28
CDR3aa: CASSLIRGYSNQPQHF

j_gene: TRBJ1-5
abundance: NA
v_gene: TRBV15
CDR3aa: CATSRGTNQPQHF

j_gene: TRBJ2-7
abundance: NA
v_gene: TRBV5-1
CDR3aa: CASSLGGGHSYEQYF

j_gene: TRBJ2-1
abundance: few
v_gene: TRBV6-5
CDR3aa: CASSYSGGGAAEQFF

j_gene: TRBJ2-7
abundance: once
v_gene: TRBV6-6
CDR3aa: CASSTGSEQYF

j_gene: TRBJ1-3
abundance: once
v_gene: TRBV6-5
CDR3aa: CASWSGNTIYF

j_gene: TRBJ1-2
abundance: few
v_gene: TRBV19
CDR3aa: CASRTAYGYTF

j_gene: TRBJ2-1
abundance: NA
v_gene: TRBV6-1
CDR3aa: CASSQGNEQFF

j_gene: NA
abundance: once
v_gene: TRBV21-1
CDR3aa: CASSKVAQREGPYEQYF

j_gene: TRBJ2-7
abundance: once
v_gene: TRBV6-5
CDR3aa: CASRVVSSATYEQYF

j_gene: TRBJ1-5
abundance: NA
v_gene: TRBV4-1
CDR3aa: CASSQELREGNQPQHF

j_gene: TRBJ2-2
abundance: NA
v_gene: TRBV19
CDR3aa: CASRPGLRSGELFF

j_gene: NA
abundance: NA
v_gene: TRBV7-9
CDR3aa: CASSLRLAGGSYEQYF

j_gene: TRBJ2-7
abundance: NA
v_gene: TRBV6-6
CDR3aa: CASSYHPQDGEQYF

j_gene: TRBJ2-5
abundance: NA
v_gene: TRBV6-5
CDR3aa: CASSYDGARLGEQYF